Shown below are 9 T cell receptor beta chains from a single sample sequenced in a study of OX40 agonist ivuxolimab in advanced cancers. The method was immunoSEQ multiplex PCR; TCRdb's version includes in-frame clones alone and lacks a portion of them. The repertoire holds more than 11,000 clones, with 80% as singletons. The input for sequencing was CD4+ or CD8+ T cells sorted from blood, taken in a trial of the OX40 agonist ivuxolimab. The receptors stem from an adult with an advanced solid tumor such as melanoma, head and neck, liver or kidney cancer.

The genes are TRBV4-3 and TRBJ2-7; 8 nucleotides match TRBD1. The CDR3 loop spans 13 amino acids. The ends lost 2 bases at V and 7 bases at J; junction bases unmatched: 4. Germline assignment: CDR1 LGHNA and CDR2 YSLEER. The CDR3 region has the DNA TGCGCCAGCAGCCAAAGGACAGGGCGGGAGCAGTACTTC. This codes for CASSQRTGREQYF.

This clone was seen once. The V call is TRBV5-1, the J call TRBJ2-3, with TRBD1 matching over 11 bases. Germline V lookup: CDR1 SGHRS, CDR2 YFSETQ. J lost 4 bases, V lost 1 base, and 8 bases had no gene match. CDR3 length equals 17 residues. The CDR3: CASSLYLGTGGSDTQYF. The CDR3 bases are TGCGCCAGCAGCTTGTATCTCGGGACAGGGGGATCAGATACGCAGTATTTT.

This chain links TRBV7-9 with TRBJ2-7, with 7 bases that match TRBD2. The trim removed 7 bases at V and 3 bases at J, leaving 12 bases unmatched. Germline values: CDR1 SEHNR, CDR2 FQNEAQ (reference sequence). The CDR3 extends over 15 amino acids. This CDR3 reads CASNPSQGGSYEQYF. CDR3 bases: TGTGCCAGCAATCCCTCCCAGGGCGGGAGCTACGAGCAGTACTTC.

The chain recombines TRBV19 with TRBJ2-7; D perhaps matches TRBD2 (6 bases). Germline values: CDR1 LNHDA, CDR2 SQIVND (reference sequence). V was trimmed by 3 bases and J by 1 base, leaving 13 bases between them. The CDR3 contains 15 residues. The CDR3 is CASSIGGSGSYEQYF. CDR3 coding DNA: TGTGCCAGTAGTATCGGTGGTAGCGGTTCCTACGAGCAGTACTTC.

In this sample, this clone is medium-sized. This chain connects TRBV9 to TRBJ2-7; 10 nucleotides match TRBD2. Germline V CDR1 and CDR2: SGDLS, YYNGEE. The CDR3 has 16 amino acids. Trimming took 0 bases from V and 3 from J; bases not matched to a gene: 6. In DNA, the CDR3 is TGTGCCAGCAGCGTAGATGGGGCTAGCGGGAGCTACGAGCAGTACTTC. Protein: CASSVDGASGSYEQYF.

CDR3 region: CASTDWGGELFF. CDR3 DNA sequence: TGTGCCAGCACGGACTGGGGCGGGGAGCTGTTTTTT. J is TRBJ2-2 and V is TRBV5-8; weak D call: TRBD2 (5 bases). With 6 bases removed from V and 7 bases from J, the gap between germline ends came to 10 bases. Germline CDR1 reads SGHTS; CDR2 reads YDEGEE. This CDR3 has 12 residues.

The chain uses TRBV11-2 and TRBJ1-2; no clear D. Trimming stripped 0 bases from V and 1 base from J, with 9 bases between. The germline V gene has CDR1 SGHAT and CDR2 FQNNGV. CDR3 length: 15 residues. The CDR3 sequence is CASSLDRGYNYGYTF. Here the CDR3 DNA reads TGTGCCAGCAGCTTAGATCGGGGATATAACTATGGCTACACCTTC.

The chain uses TRBV20-1 and TRBJ2-3; D remains ambiguous. This CDR3 comprises 10 residues. Trimming stripped 6 bases from V and 6 bases from J, with 7 bases between. The germline CDR1 and CDR2 sequences are DFQATT and SNEGSKA (reference sequence). The CDR3 DNA is TGCAGTGCCCGAAACGATACGCAGTATTTT. Translation gives CSARNDTQYF.

The rearrangement links TRBV6-5 to TRBJ2-3; D unresolved. Germline V gene sequence: CDR1 MNHEY, CDR2 SVGAGI. The CDR3 length is 13 residues. V shed 0 bases and J shed 6 bases, with 7 bases lying between them. The CDR3 DNA is TGTGCCAGCAGTTACTCGATGGGGGATACGCAGTATTTT. Translation gives CASSYSMGDTQYF.